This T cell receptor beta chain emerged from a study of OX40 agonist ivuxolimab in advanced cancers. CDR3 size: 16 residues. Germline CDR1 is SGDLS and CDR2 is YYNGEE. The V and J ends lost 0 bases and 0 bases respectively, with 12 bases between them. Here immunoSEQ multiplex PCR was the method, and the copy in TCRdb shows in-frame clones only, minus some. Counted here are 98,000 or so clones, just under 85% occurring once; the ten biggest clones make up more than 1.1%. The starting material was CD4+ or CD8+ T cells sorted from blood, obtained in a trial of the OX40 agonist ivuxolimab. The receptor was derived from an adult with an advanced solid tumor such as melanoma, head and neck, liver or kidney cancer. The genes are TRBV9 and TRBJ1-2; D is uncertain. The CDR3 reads CASSVGEAATNYGYTF. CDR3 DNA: TGTGCCAGCAGCGTAGGAGAGGCCGCTACTAACTATGGCTACACCTTC.